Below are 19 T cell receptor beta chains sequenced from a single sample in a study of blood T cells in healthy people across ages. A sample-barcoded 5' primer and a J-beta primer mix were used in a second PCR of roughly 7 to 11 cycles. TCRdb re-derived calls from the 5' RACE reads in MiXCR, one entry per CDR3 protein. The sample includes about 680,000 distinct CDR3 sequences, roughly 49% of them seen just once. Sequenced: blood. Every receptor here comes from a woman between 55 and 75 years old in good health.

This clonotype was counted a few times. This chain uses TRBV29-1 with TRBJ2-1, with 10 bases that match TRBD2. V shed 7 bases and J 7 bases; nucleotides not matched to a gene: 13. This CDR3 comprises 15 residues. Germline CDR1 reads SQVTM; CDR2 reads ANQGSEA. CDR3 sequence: CSAIPSGRAKNEQFF. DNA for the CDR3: TGCAGCGCAATCCCGAGCGGGAGGGCTAAGAATGAGCAGTTCTTC.

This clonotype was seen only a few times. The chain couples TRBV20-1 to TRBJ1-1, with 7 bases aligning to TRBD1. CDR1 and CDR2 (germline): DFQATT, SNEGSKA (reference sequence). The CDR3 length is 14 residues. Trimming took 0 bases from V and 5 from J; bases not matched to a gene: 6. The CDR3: CSARDEGARTEAFF. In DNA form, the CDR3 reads TGCAGTGCTAGAGATGAGGGGGCGAGAACTGAAGCTTTCTTT.

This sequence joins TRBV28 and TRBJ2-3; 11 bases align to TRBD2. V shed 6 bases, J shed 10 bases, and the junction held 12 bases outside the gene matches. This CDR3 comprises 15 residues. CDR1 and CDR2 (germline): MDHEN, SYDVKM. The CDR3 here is CASSPLLAGGPPQYF. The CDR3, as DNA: TGTGCCAGCAGCCCCCTTTTAGCGGGAGGGCCTCCGCAGTATTTT.

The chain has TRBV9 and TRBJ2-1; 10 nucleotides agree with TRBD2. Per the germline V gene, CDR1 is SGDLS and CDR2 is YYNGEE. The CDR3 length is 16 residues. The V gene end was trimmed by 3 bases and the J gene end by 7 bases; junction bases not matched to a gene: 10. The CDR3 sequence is CASSAGLSGGWNEQFF. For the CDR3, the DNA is TGTGCCAGCAGCGCAGGACTTAGCGGGGGGTGGAATGAGCAGTTCTTC.

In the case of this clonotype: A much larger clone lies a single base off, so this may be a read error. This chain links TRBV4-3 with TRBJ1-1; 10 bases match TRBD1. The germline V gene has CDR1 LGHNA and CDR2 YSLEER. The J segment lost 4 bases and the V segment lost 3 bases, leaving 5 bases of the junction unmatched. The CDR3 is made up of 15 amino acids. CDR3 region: CASSQSRTGGTEAFF. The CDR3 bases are TGCGCCAGCAGCCAGAGTAGGACAGGGGGCACTGAAGCTTTCTTT.

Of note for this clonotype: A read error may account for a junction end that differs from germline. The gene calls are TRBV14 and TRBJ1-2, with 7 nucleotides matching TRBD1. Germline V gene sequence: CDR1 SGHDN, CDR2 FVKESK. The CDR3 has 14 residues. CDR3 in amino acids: CASSRGTGDGGYTF. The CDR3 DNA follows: TGTGCCAGCAGCCGCGGAACAGGGGATGGCGGCTATACCTTC.

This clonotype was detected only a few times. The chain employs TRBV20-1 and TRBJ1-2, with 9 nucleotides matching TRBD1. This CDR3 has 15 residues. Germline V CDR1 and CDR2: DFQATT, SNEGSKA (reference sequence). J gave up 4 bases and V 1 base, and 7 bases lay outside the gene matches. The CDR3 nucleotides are TGCAGTGCTAGAGGAGCTGGACAGGGGCCCTATGGCTACACCTTC. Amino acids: CSARGAGQGPYGYTF.

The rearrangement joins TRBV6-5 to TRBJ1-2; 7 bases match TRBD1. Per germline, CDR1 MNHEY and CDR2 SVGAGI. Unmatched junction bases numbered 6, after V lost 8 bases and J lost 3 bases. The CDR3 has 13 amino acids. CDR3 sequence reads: CASGRQGHYGYTF. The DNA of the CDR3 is TGTGCCAGCGGACGACAGGGCCACTATGGCTACACCTTC.

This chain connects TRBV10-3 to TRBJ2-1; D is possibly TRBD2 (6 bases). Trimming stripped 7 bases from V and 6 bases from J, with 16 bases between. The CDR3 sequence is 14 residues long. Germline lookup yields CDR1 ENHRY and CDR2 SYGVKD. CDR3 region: CAIILSGDINEQFF. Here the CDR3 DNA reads TGTGCCATCATCCTGTCGGGAGATATCAATGAGCAGTTCTTC.

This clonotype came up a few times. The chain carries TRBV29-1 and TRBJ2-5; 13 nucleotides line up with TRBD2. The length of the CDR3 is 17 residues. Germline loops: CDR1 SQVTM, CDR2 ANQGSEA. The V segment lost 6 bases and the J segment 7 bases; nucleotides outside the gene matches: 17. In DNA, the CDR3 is TGCAGCGTCTCCCATGTCGGACTAGCGGGAGTGTCTGGGACCCAGTACTTC. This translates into CSVSHVGLAGVSGTQYF.

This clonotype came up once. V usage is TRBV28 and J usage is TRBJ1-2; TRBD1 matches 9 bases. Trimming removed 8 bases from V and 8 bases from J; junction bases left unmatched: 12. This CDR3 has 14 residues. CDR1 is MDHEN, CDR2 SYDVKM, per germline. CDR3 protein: CASRGDRALRGYTF. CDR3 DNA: TGTGCCAGCCGAGGGGACAGGGCGCTCCGCGGCTACACCTTC.

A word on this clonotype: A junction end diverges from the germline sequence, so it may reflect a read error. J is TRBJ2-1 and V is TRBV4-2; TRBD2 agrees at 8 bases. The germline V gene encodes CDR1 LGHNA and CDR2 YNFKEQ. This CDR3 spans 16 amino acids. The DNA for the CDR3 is TGTGCCAGCAGCCCCAGGACTAGCTGGATTGGTAATGAGCTGTTCTTC. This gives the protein CASSPRTSWIGNELFF.

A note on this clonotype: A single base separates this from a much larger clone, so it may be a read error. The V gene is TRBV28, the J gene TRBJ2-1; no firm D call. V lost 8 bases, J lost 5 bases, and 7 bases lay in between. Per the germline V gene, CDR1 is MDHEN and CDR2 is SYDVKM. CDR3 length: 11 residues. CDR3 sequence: CASGVHNEQFF. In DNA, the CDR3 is TGTGCCAGCGGTGTCCACAATGAGCAGTTCTTC.

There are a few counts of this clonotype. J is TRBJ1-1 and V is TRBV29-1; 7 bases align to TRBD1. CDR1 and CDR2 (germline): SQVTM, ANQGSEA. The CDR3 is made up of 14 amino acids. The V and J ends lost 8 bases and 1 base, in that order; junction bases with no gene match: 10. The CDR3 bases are TGCAGCTCCGGAACCGGGACAGCGAACACTGAAGCTTTCTTT. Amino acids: CSSGTGTANTEAFF.

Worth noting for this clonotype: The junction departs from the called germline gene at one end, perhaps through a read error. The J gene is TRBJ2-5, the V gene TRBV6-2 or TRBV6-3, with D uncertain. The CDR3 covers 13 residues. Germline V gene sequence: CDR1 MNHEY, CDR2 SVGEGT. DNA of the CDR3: TGTACCAGCAGTCCGAGCAACCAAGAGACCCAGTACTTC. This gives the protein CTSSPSNQETQYF.

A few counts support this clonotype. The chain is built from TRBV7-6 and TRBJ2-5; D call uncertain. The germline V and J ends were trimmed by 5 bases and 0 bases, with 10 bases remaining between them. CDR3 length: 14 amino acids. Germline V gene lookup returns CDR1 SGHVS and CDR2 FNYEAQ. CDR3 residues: CASSPSRNQETQYF. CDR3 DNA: TGTGCCAGCAGCCCCAGCAGGAACCAAGAGACCCAGTACTTC.

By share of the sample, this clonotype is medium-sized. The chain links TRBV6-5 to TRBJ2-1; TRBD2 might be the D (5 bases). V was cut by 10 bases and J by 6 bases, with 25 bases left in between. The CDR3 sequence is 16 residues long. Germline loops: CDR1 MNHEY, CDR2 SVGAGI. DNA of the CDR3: TGTGCCACCAAACGGGGATGGGAAAGGGTGGGCAATGAGCAGTTCTTC. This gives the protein CATKRGWERVGNEQFF.

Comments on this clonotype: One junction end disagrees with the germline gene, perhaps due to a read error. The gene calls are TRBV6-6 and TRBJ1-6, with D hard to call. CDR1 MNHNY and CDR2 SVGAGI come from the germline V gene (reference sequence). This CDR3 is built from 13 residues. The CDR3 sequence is CASSYSYISPLHF. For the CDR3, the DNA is TGTGCCAGCAGTTACTCGTATATTTCACCCCTCCACTTT.

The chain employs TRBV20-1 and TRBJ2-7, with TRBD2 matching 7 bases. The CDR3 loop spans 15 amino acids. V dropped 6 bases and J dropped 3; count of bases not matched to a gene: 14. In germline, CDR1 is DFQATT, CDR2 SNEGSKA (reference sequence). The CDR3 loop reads CSAPPIGEGIYEQYF. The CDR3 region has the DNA TGCAGTGCCCCTCCCATTGGGGAGGGCATCTACGAGCAGTACTTC.